The present TCR beta chain was sequenced within a study of Graves' ophthalmopathy and Graves' hyperthyroidism (dated by TCRdb to 2016 to 2018). Context from the whole study: Peripheral blood samples were taken at the time of initial diagnosis, before any treatment was given. For training and testing, the 100 or so patients in the discovery cohort were randomly divided in a 7:3 ratio. A discovery set of 100 patients (more than 40 ophthalmopathy, about 58 stable hyperthyroidism) was enrolled to explore V-J signatures distinguishing ophthalmopathy from hyperthyroidism. In total, 135 blood samples were TCR-sequenced: 40 to 45 ophthalmopathy, under 85 hyperthyroidism and some 17 hyperthyroidism-to-ophthalmopathy patients. Once sampling was done, hyperthyroidism patients were given methimazole at a starting dose of 30 mg daily, while ophthalmopathy patients were given high-dose intravenous methylprednisolone. In more than five hyperthyroidism patients, the T-cell repertoires found in thyroid tissue were compared with those found in blood. The study used signatures of the TCR beta repertoire to tell Graves' ophthalmopathy apart from Graves' hyperthyroidism and to predict which patients would progress to ophthalmopathy. For independent validation, a separate cohort was made up of fewer than 20 hyperthyroidism patients plus 17 patients who later progressed from hyperthyroidism to ophthalmopathy.

Points the paper makes about the study in general: Most expanded thyroid clonotypes with frequency above 0.001 were also detected in blood, suggesting blood repertoires may reflect the thyroid immune response. No statistical method was used to set the sample size in advance, and the investigators knew which group each participant was assigned to. In cross-validation, the 13-signature model distinguished ophthalmopathy from stable hyperthyroidism with 87.88% sensitivity and approximately 81% specificity, while in the test set the corresponding values were about 80% and 75%. In validation, the model predicted ophthalmopathy progression with nearly 71% sensitivity and 72.22% specificity; 12 predicted patients were CT-confirmed with GO in a median of about 6.1 months.

On this clonotype: No cognate antigen has been identified for it. Base quality data are lacking; no much larger clone is found one base away.

Ophthalmopathy patients had moderately to severely active disease, Clinical Activity Score of at least 3, NOSPECS grade of at least 4, and disease duration under 3 months. Patients with other autoimmune diseases, uncontrolled infections, pregnancy or lactation were excluded from the study. Diagnosis was based on clinical symptoms, serum thyroxine, TRAb, thyroid ultrasound and orbital computed tomography. PBMCs were isolated from about 10 ml of fresh peripheral blood by Ficoll-Paque density gradient centrifugation. Total RNA was extracted with Trizol reagent and quality-checked on an Agilent 2100 Bioanalyzer. For repertoire sequencing, the TCR beta CDR3 regions were amplified from RNA transcripts. The first round was an RT-PCR using HTBI primers with the Qiagen OneStep RT-PCR kit, and this first round was followed by a second-round multiplex PCR, then size selection and purification. The libraries underwent paired-end sequencing with 100 bp reads on an Illumina HiSeq2000. In the authors' own workflow: Reads were processed with SOAPnuke, discarding reads with adapters, uncalled bases, mean Phred below 15, or no exact constant-primer or identifier match. High-quality paired reads were merged with COPE v1.2.5. Unique nucleotide sequences were defined as clonotypes and aligned to IMGT TRB V, D and J references using MiTCR v1.1. The analysis was limited to V-J combinations with a frequency above 0.0001, which together covered approximately 99% of repertoires. A TCR clonal expansion and chaos score per V-J combination was defined as the ratio of F50 clonal expansion to chaos observed in the TCRdist matrix. Welch's t-statistics and random forest were used to reduce features to about a dozen V-J combinations, which were fed into a naive Bayes classifier. Thyroid-blood repertoire similarity was quantified with the Morisita-Horn index. TCRdb ran its own pipeline on the public reads, namely fastp trimming at Q25 and MiXCR clone calling, and kept in-frame beta chains. Here each entry gathers all rows of one CDR3 protein and keeps the most common genes and DNA. TCRdb's processing, not the authors', yielded these V and J calls. Within this sample are hundreds of thousands of distinct CDR3 sequences, with approximately 15% of them counted one time only. The ten largest clones represent more than 8.5% of the sample.

The cysteine opens and the phenylalanine closes a CDR3 of 12 amino acids. The kept DNA is CDR3 alone, 36 bases in frame from the first base. CDR1 SGHAT and CDR2 FQNNGV were looked up in the germline V gene. V drops 6 bases and J drops 6 bases, leaving 9 bases in between. Sequencing was performed on blood. The sequence was collected from a woman aged 30 to 39 with Graves' ophthalmopathy. Donor details come from another sample of the same person, matched by shared clones. The chain joins TRBV11-2 to TRBJ1-3; matching of 5 bases hints at TRBD1 as the D gene. The CDR3 sequence is CASRGLINTIYF. In nucleotide form, the sequence is TGTGCCAGCAGGGGACTGATAAACACCATATATTTT. With the portions outside the CDR3 filled from the reference TRBV11-2 and TRBJ1-3 genes, the complete variable region becomes EAGVAQSPRYKIIEKRQSVAFWCNPISGHATLYWYQQILGQGPKLLIQFQNNGVVDDSQLPKDRFSAERLKGVDSTLKIQPAKLEDSAVYLCASRGLINTIYFGEGSWLTVV.